This T cell receptor (beta chain) was retrieved from a study of T cells in Graves' hyperthyroidism and ophthalmopathy. Ten or more counts support this clonotype. RNA transcripts served as the template for amplifying TCR beta CDR3 regions. TCR CDR3 underwent first-round RT-PCR with the HTBI primer set. In TCRdb, the multiplex PCR reads were re-called with MiXCR into one record per CDR3 protein. The repertoire holds 480,000 or so distinct CDR3 sequences, with 46% as singletons. The CDR3 has 14 amino acids. Per germline, CDR1 DFQATT and CDR2 SNEGSKA (reference sequence). Unmatched junction bases numbered 6, after V lost 5 bases and J lost 0 bases.

This sequence was found in an adult woman with Graves' disease, either hyperthyroidism or ophthalmopathy (not recorded which). Material: peripheral blood or thyroid tissue (not recorded which). V and J are TRBV20-1 and TRBJ1-2, with 7 nucleotides matching TRBD1. The CDR3 spells CSAGFGTANYGYTF. DNA of the CDR3: TGCAGTGCTGGATTCGGGACAGCTAACTATGGCTACACCTTC.